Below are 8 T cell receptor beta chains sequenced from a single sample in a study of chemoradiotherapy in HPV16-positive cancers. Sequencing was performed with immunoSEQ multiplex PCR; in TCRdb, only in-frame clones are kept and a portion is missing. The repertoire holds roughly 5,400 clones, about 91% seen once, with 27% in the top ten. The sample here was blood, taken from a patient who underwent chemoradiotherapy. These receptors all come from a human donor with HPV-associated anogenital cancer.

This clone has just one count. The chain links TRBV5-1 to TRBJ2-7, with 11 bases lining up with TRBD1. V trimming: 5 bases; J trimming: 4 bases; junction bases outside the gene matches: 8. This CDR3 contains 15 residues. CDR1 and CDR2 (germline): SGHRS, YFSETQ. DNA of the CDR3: TGCGCCAGCAGTTCACCGGGACAGGGGGTTTACGAGCAGTACTTC. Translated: CASSSPGQGVYEQYF. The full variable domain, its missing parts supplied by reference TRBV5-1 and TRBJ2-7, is KAGVTQTPRYLIKTRGQQVTLSCSPISGHRSVSWYQQTPGQGLQFLFEYFSETQRNKGNFPGRFSGRQFSNSRSEMNVSTLELGDSALYLCASSSPGQGVYEQYFGPGTRLTVT.

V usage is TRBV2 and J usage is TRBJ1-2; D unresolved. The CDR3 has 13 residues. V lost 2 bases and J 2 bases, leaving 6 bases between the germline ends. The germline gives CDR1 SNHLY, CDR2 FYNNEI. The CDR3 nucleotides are TGTGCCAGCAGTGAACGCCAGAACTATGGCTACACCTTC. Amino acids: CASSERQNYGYTF.

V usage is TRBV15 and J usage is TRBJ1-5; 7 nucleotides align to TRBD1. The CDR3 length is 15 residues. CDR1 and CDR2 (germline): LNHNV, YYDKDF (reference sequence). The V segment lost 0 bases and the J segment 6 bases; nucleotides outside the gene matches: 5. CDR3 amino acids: CATSRDQGGFQPQHF. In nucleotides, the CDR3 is TGTGCCACCAGCAGAGATCAAGGGGGCTTTCAGCCCCAGCATTTT.

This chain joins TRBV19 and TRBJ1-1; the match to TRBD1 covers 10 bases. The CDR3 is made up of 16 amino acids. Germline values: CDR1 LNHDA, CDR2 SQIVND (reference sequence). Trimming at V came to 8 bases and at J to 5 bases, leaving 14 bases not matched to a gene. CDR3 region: CASWTGTGDIRTEAFF. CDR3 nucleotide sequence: TGTGCCAGTTGGACCGGGACAGGGGATATAAGAACTGAAGCTTTCTTT.

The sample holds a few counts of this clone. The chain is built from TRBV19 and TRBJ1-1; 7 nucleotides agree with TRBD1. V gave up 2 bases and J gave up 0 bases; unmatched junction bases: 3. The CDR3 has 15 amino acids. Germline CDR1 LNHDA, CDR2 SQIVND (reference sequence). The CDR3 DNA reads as TGTGCCAGTAGTATAAGAGACAGGGTGAACACTGAAGCTTTCTTT. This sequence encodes CASSIRDRVNTEAFF.

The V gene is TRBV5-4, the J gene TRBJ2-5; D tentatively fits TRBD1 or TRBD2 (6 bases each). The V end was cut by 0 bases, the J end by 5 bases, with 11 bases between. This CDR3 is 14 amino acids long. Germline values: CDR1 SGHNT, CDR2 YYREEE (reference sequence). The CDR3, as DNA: TGTGCCAGCAGCTTGGAACAGGGAGGCGAGACCCAGTACTTC. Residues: CASSLEQGGETQYF.

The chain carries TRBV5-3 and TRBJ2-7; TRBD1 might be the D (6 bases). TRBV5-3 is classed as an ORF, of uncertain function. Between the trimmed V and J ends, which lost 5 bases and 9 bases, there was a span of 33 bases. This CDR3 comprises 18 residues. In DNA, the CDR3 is TGTGCCAGAAGTCCGAAACCCGTCCCGGGACAACCCCCAATCGGGCAGTACTTC. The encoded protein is CARSPKPVPGQPPIGQYF.

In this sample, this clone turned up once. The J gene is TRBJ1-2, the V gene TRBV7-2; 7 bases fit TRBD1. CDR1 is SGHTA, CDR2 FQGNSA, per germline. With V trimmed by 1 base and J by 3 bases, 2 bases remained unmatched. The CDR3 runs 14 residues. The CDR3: CASSLVRGDYGYTF. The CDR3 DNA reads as TGTGCCAGCAGCTTAGTCAGGGGGGACTATGGCTACACCTTC.